This entry concerns a single T cell receptor (beta chain). The antigen it recognizes is unknown. Per-nucleotide qualities are absent, and no much larger clonotype sits a single base away. The sample belongs to a study of blood T cell repertoires in COVID-19 (dated by TCRdb to 2020 to 2022). The study in broad terms: The collaborator samples originated in the United States, Italy and Spain and spanned the acute and convalescent phases of COVID-19. The dataset comprised deeply sampled blood TCRbeta repertoires from subjects exposed to, actively infected with, or recovered from COVID-19. The prospective study material was composed of cDNA or gDNA derived from T cells, B-cell-depleted T cells, or PBMCs. Samples came from the ongoing ImmuneRACE study (first 160 participants) plus 1,254 subjects from 6 global collaborators. HLA class I and class II types, where available, came from metadata supplied by the sample provider rather than from assay-based typing. The repertoires were made available in a free public database intended to serve as a resource for research on the immune response to SARS-CoV-2. The sample metadata nearly always contained a de-identified subject ID, COVID-19 status, age in years and sex. Points the paper makes about the study in general: The quantity of clinical and demographic metadata differed by source and by participant and was supplied without curation.

Spanning cysteine to phenylalanine, the CDR3 consists of 15 amino acids. The entry retains the CDR3 DNA only, 45 bases that are in frame from base 1. CDR1 and CDR2 are drawn from the germline V gene (reference sequence): LGHDT, YNNKEL. Trimming accounts for 1 base at V and 6 bases at J, while the number of junction bases matched to no gene is 1. The immunoSEQ Assay, a bias-controlled multiplex PCR, was used to amplify TCRbeta CDR3 regions from genomic DNA. Per the authors' processing: Nucleated cell counts per sample were estimated from amplification of reference gene primers within the assay. Sequence reads were collapsed and filtered to measure the absolute abundance of every unique TCRbeta CDR3 rearrangement. Productive Simpson clonality was computed per sample as the square root of Simpson's diversity index over productive rearrangements. Held by TCRdb, this immuneACCESS table contains in-frame sequences only and omits some clones. Under half of the omission traces to an unresolved V gene where checked; the cause of the rest is unknown. Clonal size and the V and J genes are those of that table, whereas D and trimming came from the DNA. Present in this sample are roughly 180,000 clones, approximately 85% of which were seen just once. The ten largest clonotypes hold roughly 6% of the sample.

In the prospective study, participants were roughly 18 to 95 years old, resided in fewer than 25 geographic areas of the United States, and were enrolled through a virtual design. Cohort assignment in the prospective study relied on participant-reported clinical history from a screening survey and a study questionnaire. Recovered participants in ImmuneRACE Cohort 3 were defined by two consecutive negative NP/OP PCR tests, clearance by a healthcare professional, or resolution of symptoms. In the prospective study, mobile phlebotomists collected whole blood, serum and a nasopharyngeal or oropharyngeal swab from each participant. Prospective study participants could optionally give additional blood draws and questionnaires over a roughly 2-month period. Prospective study blood samples were shipped either frozen or at room temperature before DNA extraction.

The material sequenced was PBMCs or T cells enriched from blood (not recorded which). Recombination connected TRBV3-1 (or the pseudogene TRBV3-2) to TRBJ2-2, and 11 bases in between align with TRBD2. The sequence was collected from a man aged 40-49 years who had recovered from COVID-19. CDR3 protein: CASSQGTSGPGELFF. The DNA sequence is TGTGCCAGCAGCCAAGGGACTAGCGGGCCCGGGGAGCTGTTTTTT.